This T cell receptor (beta chain) was recovered during a study of molecular identifiers for immune sequencing clone quantification (dated by TCRdb to 2016 to 2019). Context from the whole study: For a replicate experiment, RNA from around 20,000 or 99,000 naive CD8 T cells was divided into five aliquots, of which four were sequenced. This methods study benchmarked molecular-identifier clustering-based TCR repertoire sequencing (MIDCIRS) and TCR RNA copy counting, using CD8 T cells to do so. Overall study results and their limits: Modeling estimated approximately 3 recovered TCR RNA copies per cell, compared with roughly 10 by digital PCR, which implies approximately 30% capture efficiency. When barcode sub-clustering was not used, chimeric consensus sequences inflated TCR diversity, with chimeras reaching as high as 47%. Naive libraries contained spiked-in Jurkat TCR RNA (more than nine copies' worth), which is not part of the donor repertoire. Even against a background of one million naive CD8 T cells, spiked-in Jurkat TCR RNA amounting to a single cell's worth was reported to be detectable. In CMV-specific effector cells, over 98% of molecules were held by clones above 20 RNA copies, whereas under 1% of molecules were held by such clones in naive cells. Identical TCR molecules sharing a barcode could cause highly expanded clone sizes to be underestimated.

Libraries of naive CD8 T cells were generated from roughly 21,000 to 960,000 sorted cells, with 10%, 30% or 50% of the purified RNA used. On a BD FACSAria II, naive CD8 T cells were FACS-sorted as CD8+CD4-CCR7+CD45RA+ and collected into RLT Plus buffer. Under 11 TCR copies' worth of Jurkat RNA were spiked into roughly 17,000-1,100,000 naive CD8 T cell samples to test detection sensitivity. CD8 T cells were enriched using RosetteSep CD8+ T Cell Enrichment Cocktail and Ficoll-Paque, and the enriched cells then underwent ACK red cell lysis. As to this clonotype: Its target antigen remains unknown. No quality values exist for individual bases; no much larger clone is one base distant.

The junction shows trimming of 5 bases on V and 3 bases on J, and the gene matches do not reach 4 bases of it. The CDR3 contains 14 residues, cysteine and phenylalanine counted. The entry retains the CDR3 DNA only, 42 bases that are in frame from base 1. The germline V gene specifies SGHAT as CDR1 and FQNNGV as CDR2. Library preparation was by PCR. Sequenced on a NextSeq 500. Bulk TCR libraries were made following a previously described method, with the TCR primers given in Table S5. Purification of total RNA was performed with the Qiagen AllPrep DNA/RNA kit. Before any analysis, reads coming from multiple sequencing runs of the same library were combined into one pool. Per the source publication's procedure: Only reads with exact TCR constant sequence were kept, trimmed to 150 nt, and grouped by their 12-nt molecular barcodes. Reads in each barcode group were sub-clustered using a 15% Levenshtein threshold, and a quality-weighted consensus sequence was built for each RNA molecule. Non-functional sequences were filtered out, along with any lower-count sequence sitting one edit away from another sequence. Based on a fit of two negative binomial distributions, barcode sub-clusters having less than 20% of the maximum read count were discarded. The public reads were reprocessed in TCRdb via fastp at Q25 and MiXCR, keeping in-frame beta chains. Entries that share a CDR3 protein sequence are merged under the most common genes and DNA. These V and J calls originate from TCRdb's pipeline instead of the authors' own analysis. The sample table holds tens of thousands of distinct CDR3 sequences, of which about 23% were seen once. The ten most abundant clones make up 0.78% of the sample.

The TCR comes from a human donor in good health. Some libraries in this study had Jurkat cell RNA spiked in. Rearrangement joined TRBV11-2 to TRBJ2-4; TRBD1 agrees with 7 junctional bases. Material: naive CD8+ T cells from blood, with Jurkat cell RNA spiked in. The sample's cell subset or site label, in plain terms: FACS-sorted CD8+CD4-CCR7+CD45RA+ naive T cells. At the DNA level, the sequence is TGTGCCAGCAGCCCGGGACAGCTCAAAAACATTCAGTACTTC. It translates as CASSPGQLKNIQYF.